This TCR beta chain was identified during a study of blood T cell repertoires in COVID-19 (dated by TCRdb to the early 2020s). At the level of the whole study: The collaborator samples originated in the United States, Italy and Spain and spanned the acute and convalescent phases of COVID-19. Samples came from the ongoing ImmuneRACE study (first 160 participants) plus 1,254 subjects from 6 global collaborators. Nearly every sample came with metadata listing a de-identified subject ID, COVID-19 status, age in years and sex. Where available, HLA class I and class II types were taken from metadata supplied by the sample provider and were not determined by assay-based typing. The repertoires were released in a freely available public database intended as a resource for research on the immune response to SARS-CoV-2. Deeply sampled blood TCRbeta repertoires from subjects exposed to, actively infected with, or recovered from COVID-19 were included in the dataset. The prospective study material was composed of cDNA or gDNA derived from T cells, B-cell-depleted T cells, or PBMCs. Broader findings and caveats from the paper: Clinical and demographic metadata were provided uncurated, with the amount varying by source and participant.

The CDR3, cysteine through phenylalanine, is 14 amino acids long. Only the CDR3 part of the read is kept: 42 bases, read in frame from the first base. From a lookup of the germline V gene (reference sequence), CDR1 and CDR2 are LNHDA and SQIVND. Trimming at the junction amounts to 8 bases on V and 0 bases on J, and the germline ends lie 11 bases apart. At one collaborating source in Seattle, patients were enrolled during active infection and were followed longitudinally through the course of disease. Each collaborating institution followed its own protocols to collect whole blood in K2EDTA tubes. Collaborator samples were shipped for TCRbeta analysis as frozen whole blood, isolated PBMCs, or DNA extracted from either sample type. The immunoSEQ Assay, a bias-controlled multiplex PCR, was used to amplify TCRbeta CDR3 regions from genomic DNA. From the authors' description of their analysis: Nucleated cell counts per sample were estimated from amplification of reference gene primers within the assay. Sequence reads were collapsed and filtered to measure the absolute abundance of every unique TCRbeta CDR3 rearrangement. For each sample, productive Simpson clonality was calculated as the square root of Simpson's diversity index across productive rearrangements. Imported from immuneACCESS, the table was reduced by TCRdb to in-frame sequences with V and J called. These copies leave out some clones; in studies compared against another copy, an unresolved V gene accounts for under half, and the cause of the remainder is not known. V, J and clone size reflect that table, while D and trimming were determined from the DNA. In all, the sample holds over 150,000 clones, and roughly 81% of those were seen once. The leading ten clones occupy approximately 12% of the sample.

The count of this clone is one. The clone's antigen remains unknown. Per-base quality was not reported, and no clone a single base away is much larger than it. The TCR sequence derives from a woman older than 75 with COVID-19, enrolled during active disease. The sample comprised peripheral blood. This sequence uses TRBV19 and TRBJ1-3; the D gene identity is not certain. CDR3 region: CASREGSSGNTIYF. The nucleotide sequence reads as follows: TGTGCCAGTCGAGAGGGTAGCTCTGGAAACACCATATATTTT.